A selection of T cell receptor beta chains follows, all from one sample in a study of human T cells and chemical hapten exposure. Using its own MiXCR run on the RACE reads, TCRdb lists one record per CDR3 protein. The sample lists approximately 100,000 distinct CDR3 sequences, approximately 9.9% occurring once. This specimen was whole blood, taken in connection with sensitization to the hapten diphenylcyclopropenone (DPC). The source is a woman aged 40 to 55 with alopecia areata. Some clones in this sample may be carry-over from other donors' samples. Both conserved end residues are part of each CDR3. D genes are given only for firm matches. Some rows mark clone size as missing; the rest say once, few, many or name a class of expanded clone.

d_gene,abundance,j_gene,v_gene,CDR3aa,CDR3nt
TRBD1,few,TRBJ2-3,TRBV4-1,CASRAIGTGGTDTQYF,TGCGCCAGCCGAGCGATCGGGACAGGGGGCACGGATACGCAGTATTTT
NA,NA,TRBJ1-6,TRBV6-5,CASSYEGRNSPLHF,TGTGCCAGCAGTTACGAAGGTCGGAATTCACCCCTCCACTTT
TRBD2,many,TRBJ2-4,TRBV6-4,CASIGLAGVENIQYF,TGTGCCAGCATTGGACTAGCGGGGGTCGAAAACATTCAGTACTTC
NA,many,TRBJ2-6,TRBV2,CAGDRDRSSGANVLTF,TGTGCCGGAGACCGGGACCGCAGTTCTGGGGCCAACGTCCTGACTTTC
NA,NA,TRBJ2-5,TRBV12-3/TRBV12-4,CASRYSGNQETQYF,TGTGCCAGCAGGTACTCAGGGAACCAAGAGACCCAGTACTTC
TRBD2,few,TRBJ2-1,TRBV9,CASSTGTSEHEQFF,TGTGCCAGCAGCACAGGGACTAGCGAGCATGAGCAGTTCTTC
TRBD1,NA,TRBJ2-7,TRBV27,CASSRPGQGPYEQYF,TGTGCCAGCAGCCGGCCGGGACAGGGGCCCTACGAGCAGTACTTC
NA,many,TRBJ1-3,TRBV23-1,CASSLRRREGVGNTIYF,TGCGCCAGCAGTCTCCGACGCAGGGAAGGCGTTGGAAACACCATATATTTT
NA,few,TRBJ2-7,TRBV9,CASSPSRGATYEQYF,TGTGCCAGCAGCCCATCGAGGGGGGCGACCTACGAGCAGTACTTC
NA,NA,TRBJ1-2,TRBV30,CAWSGLQATSYGYTF,TGTGCCTGGAGTGGGTTACAGGCCACATCCTATGGCTACACCTTC
NA,many,TRBJ1-5,TRBV7-9,CASSLRGGADQPQHF,TGTGCCAGCAGCTTACGAGGGGGTGCCGATCAGCCCCAGCATTTT
NA,many,TRBJ2-3,TRBV5-6,CASSLRQSTDTQYF,TGTGCCAGCAGCTTGCGGCAGAGCACAGATACGCAGTATTTT
NA,few,TRBJ1-1,TRBV6-5,CASSYRGGGTEAFF,TGTGCCAGCAGTTACAGGGGGGGAGGCACTGAAGCTTTCTTT
TRBD1,few,TRBJ1-1,TRBV5-1,CASSPFWRGLDTEAFF,TGCGCCAGCAGCCCCTTTTGGAGGGGGCTCGACACTGAAGCTTTCTTT
NA,NA,TRBJ1-2,TRBV7-2,CASSFATDGYTF,TGTGCCAGCAGCTTTGCGACAGACGGCTACACCTTC
NA,few,TRBJ1-5,TRBV20-1,CSARKAVYSNQPQHF,TGCAGTGCTAGAAAGGCAGTCTATAGCAATCAGCCCCAGCATTTT
TRBD2,NA,TRBJ2-5,TRBV2,CASSTYSGGPGAQYF,TGTGCCAGCTCCACGTATAGCGGGGGTCCCGGGGCCCAGTACTTC
TRBD1,NA,TRBJ2-7,TRBV6-1,CASRGQGTYEQYF,TGTGCCAGCAGAGGACAGGGTACCTACGAGCAGTACTTC
TRBD2,NA,TRBJ2-1,TRBV4-2,CASRPTSGGAYDNEQFF,TGTGCCAGCAGGCCTACTAGCGGGGGGGCATATGACAATGAGCAGTTCTTC
NA,few,TRBJ1-3,TRBV7-7,CASSLSNSGNTIYF,TGTGCCAGCAGCTTGAGTAACTCTGGAAACACCATATATTTT
TRBD1,NA,TRBJ1-5,TRBV19,CASTTWDSRNQPQHF,TGTGCCAGTACCACTTGGGACAGCCGCAATCAGCCCCAGCATTTT
TRBD1,many,TRBJ1-1,TRBV12-3/TRBV12-4,CASSPGTAYEAFF,TGTGCCAGCAGCCCTGGGACAGCCTATGAAGCTTTCTTT
NA,few,TRBJ1-4,TRBV7-9,CASSGKQGSTNEKLFF,TGTGCCAGCAGCGGCAAACAGGGCAGCACTAATGAAAAACTGTTTTTT
TRBD2,few,TRBJ2-1,TRBV3-1,CASSQVGLAANEQFF,TGTGCCAGCAGCCAAGTAGGACTAGCGGCGAATGAGCAGTTCTTC
NA,NA,TRBJ1-5,TRBV9,CASSPGTYGNQPQHF,TGTGCCAGCAGCCCGGGGACCTATGGCAATCAGCCCCAGCATTTT
NA,many,TRBJ1-5,TRBV15,CATSGSGDNQPQHF,TGTGCCACCAGCGGTTCTGGGGACAATCAGCCCCAGCATTTT
NA,many,TRBJ2-7,TRBV7-2,CASSHSGTYEQYF,TGTGCCAGCAGCCATTCGGGGACCTACGAGCAGTACTTC
TRBD1,NA,TRBJ1-2,TRBV10-3,CAISEFGTGTTRDYTF,TGTGCCATCAGTGAGTTCGGGACAGGGACCACCCGTGACTACACCTTC
NA,few,TRBJ1-5,TRBV6-6,CASSYGDQPQHF,TGTGCCAGCAGTTACGGGGACCAGCCCCAGCATTTT
NA,many,TRBJ1-2,TRBV14,CASSEVADNYGYTF,TGTGCCAGCAGCGAGGTGGCTGATAACTATGGCTACACCTTC
TRBD2,NA,TRBJ2-1,TRBV28,CASNPGGGSSYNEQFF,TGTGCCAGCAACCCGGGGGGGGGAAGCTCCTACAATGAGCAGTTCTTC
NA,many,TRBJ1-5,TRBV7-2,CASSLRAAENQPQHF,TGTGCCAGCAGCTTAAGGGCCGCAGAGAATCAGCCCCAGCATTTT
NA,NA,TRBJ2-3,TRBV28,CASSSVGRSDTQYF,TGTGCCAGCAGTTCGGTCGGAAGGTCTGATACGCAGTATTTT
NA,NA,TRBJ2-2,TRBV27,CASSLFTNTGELFF,TGTGCCAGCAGTTTATTCACGAACACCGGGGAGCTGTTTTTT
NA,many,TRBJ1-4,TRBV21-1,CASSKARQGEPEDPNEKLFF,TGTGCCAGCAGCAAAGCGCGACAGGGGGAGCCCGAAGACCCTAATGAAAAACTGTTTTTT
TRBD2,few,TRBJ2-1,TRBV29-1,CSARLAGGLNEQFF,TGCAGCGCCAGACTAGCGGGGGGTCTCAATGAGCAGTTCTTC
NA,few,TRBJ1-6,TRBV7-2,CASSSQGAYSPLHF,TGTGCCAGCAGCTCACAGGGAGCATATTCACCCCTCCACTTT
NA,NA,TRBJ1-1,TRBV5-6,CASVRGNMNTEAFF,TGTGCCAGCGTCAGGGGAAATATGAACACTGAAGCTTTCTTT
NA,few,TRBJ2-1,TRBV3-1,CASSPSGVKQFF,TGTGCCAGCAGCCCCTCAGGGGTAAAGCAGTTCTTC